This TCR beta chain was obtained from a study of blood T cell repertoires in COVID-19. Study background: COVID-19 samples, acute and convalescent, were from the United States, Italy and Spain. PBMCs, B-cell-depleted T cells, or T cells provided the cDNA or gDNA that made up the material.

Germline V gives CDR1 MNHEY, CDR2 SVGAGI. The CDR3 sequence is 14 residues long. Deletions cut 4 bases from V and 3 bases from J, with 12 bases between. Source study methods: It was from reference gene primer amplification that nucleated cell counts were estimated. Assay: immunoSEQ multiplex PCR; the TCRdb copy retains only in-frame clones and omits some. D and trimming were read from the DNA, whereas the V and J calls and clone size are those reported in that table. The sample lists tens of thousands of clones, 70% to 85% seen once, with roughly 4.2% in the top ten. This chain joins TRBV6-5 and TRBJ1-1; no firm D call. Sequenced material: peripheral blood. The clonotype comes from a woman between 45 and 60 years old with acute or convalescent COVID-19. The CDR3 is CASSWGGKDTEAFF. CDR3 DNA sequence: TGTGCCAGCAGTTGGGGAGGGAAGGACACTGAAGCTTTCTTT.